The 12 T cell receptor beta chains listed next were all sequenced from one sample in a study of cytomegalovirus exposure and HLA in healthy donors. The PCR ran on 60 Vbeta and 13 Jbeta primers. Some clones are missing from TCRdb's copy, which holds only in-frame ones; the method was immunoSEQ multiplex PCR. The sample lists some 150,000 clones; roughly four fifths were seen once. The specimen was PBMCs. These receptors came from a man aged 40-50 years in good health and CMV-seronegative.

V usage is TRBV7-3 and J usage is TRBJ2-3; D possibly corresponds to TRBD2 (5 bases). The germline V gene encodes CDR1 SGHTA and CDR2 FQGTGA. The CDR3 has 15 residues. V lost 5 bases and J 0 bases, leaving 12 bases between the germline ends. DNA for the CDR3: TGTGCCAGCAGCAGGACTCCACTTAGCACAGATACGCAGTATTTT. Translating gives CASSRTPLSTDTQYF. The variable domain in full, with the rest retrieved from reference TRBV7-3 and TRBJ2-3, is GAGVSQTPSNKVTEKGKYVELRCDPISGHTALYWYRQSLGQGPEFLIYFQGTGAADDSGLPNDRFFAVRPEGSVSTLKIQRTERGDSAVYLCASSRTPLSTDTQYFGPGTRLTVL.

The chain has TRBV4-3 and TRBJ2-5; 10 bases agree with TRBD2. This CDR3 is built from 17 residues. Germline CDR1 reads LGHNA; CDR2 reads YSLEER. The J segment lost 5 bases and the V segment lost 0 bases, leaving 9 bases of the junction unmatched. The CDR3 loop reads CASSQDLAGGLVETQYF. CDR3 nucleotides: TGCGCCAGCAGCCAAGACTTAGCGGGGGGCCTGGTTGAGACCCAGTACTTC.

The chain couples TRBV7-2 to TRBJ2-7; perhaps TRBD1 as D (7 bases). V dropped 0 bases and J dropped 6 bases, with 18 bases sitting between them. The CDR3 covers 16 residues. Germline CDR1 reads SGHTA; CDR2 reads FQGNSA. The CDR3 bases are TGTGCCAGCAGCTTAGCGCAGGGGGGATGGCTAGTCGAGCAGTACTTC. Translation gives CASSLAQGGWLVEQYF.

V gene TRBV7-8 combines with J gene TRBJ2-4; D is unresolved. The CDR3 length is 14 residues. Germline V gene sequence: CDR1 SGHVS, CDR2 FQNEAQ. Trimming took off 2 bases at V and 0 bases at J, with 5 bases between the two ends. The CDR3 nucleotides are TGTGCCAGCAGCTTACAGCGAGCCAAAAACATTCAGTACTTC. It codes for CASSLQRAKNIQYF.

The rearrangement uses TRBV19 and TRBJ2-6, with D perhaps TRBD1 (6 bases). This CDR3 is 18 amino acids long. V dropped 10 bases and J dropped 0 bases, with 22 bases sitting between them. Germline values: CDR1 LNHDA, CDR2 SQIVND (reference sequence). The CDR3 DNA reads as TGTGCCACCTCTCTCTCCAGGGGTTTTAGCTCTGGGGCCAACGTCCTGACTTTC. Encoded protein: CATSLSRGFSSGANVLTF.

The V gene is TRBV6-5, the J gene TRBJ1-2, with a weak D call TRBD1 (6 bases). With 4 bases removed from V and 7 bases from J, the gap between germline ends came to 10 bases. Germline V gene sequence: CDR1 MNHEY, CDR2 SVGAGI. The CDR3 contains 12 residues. Written as DNA, the CDR3 is TGTGCCAGCAGTTCTTCCAGGGGTGGCTACACCTTC. This codes for CASSSSRGGYTF.

This clone has only one observation. The chain links TRBV4-1 to TRBJ1-4; no clear D. The CDR3 runs 15 residues. Germline V lookup: CDR1 MGHRA, CDR2 YSYEKL. Trimming removed 0 bases at V and 6 bases at J, with 11 bases between. The CDR3 reads CASSQEGPMHEKLFF. DNA of the CDR3: TGCGCCAGCAGCCAAGAGGGCCCCATGCATGAAAAACTGTTTTTT.

The CDR3 DNA sequence: TGTGCCAGCAGCCCCACAGGGGGGCATGAGCAGTTCTTC. It yields the protein CASSPTGGHEQFF. The chain couples TRBV14 to TRBJ2-1; TRBD1 matches 8 bases. The CDR3 contains 13 residues. The junction had 4 bases not matched to a gene; V was cut back by 4 bases and J by 8 bases. CDR1 and CDR2 from the germline V gene are SGHDN and FVKESK.

The rearrangement joins TRBV7-3 to TRBJ1-2; TRBD1 matches 12 bases. J was trimmed by 7 bases and V by 5 bases; bases with no gene match: 2. This CDR3 has 13 residues. CDR1 and CDR2 (germline): SGHTA, FQGTGA. CDR3 coding DNA: TGTGCCAGCAGCGGGGGACAGGGGGCTGGCTACACCTTC. This translates into CASSGGQGAGYTF.

This chain connects TRBV5-4 to TRBJ1-6; perhaps TRBD1 as D (5 bases). The CDR3 extends over 17 amino acids. V lost 1 base and J 1 base, leaving 12 bases between the germline ends. Germline-derived CDR1 and CDR2 are SGHNT and YYREEE (reference sequence). For the CDR3, the DNA is TGTGCCAGCAGCTTGATGGGGCTGAGGTCCTATAATTCACCCCTCCACTTT. Protein product: CASSLMGLRSYNSPLHF. Using reference TRBV5-4 and TRBJ1-6 for the parts outside the CDR3, the full variable domain is ETGVTQSPTHLIKTRGQQVTLRCSSQSGHNTVSWYQQALGQGPQFIFQYYREEENGRGNFPPRFSGLQFPNYSSELNVNALELDDSALYLCASSLMGLRSYNSPLHFGNGTRLTVT.

This chain connects TRBV13 to TRBJ1-3, with D uncertain. Germline lookup yields CDR1 PRHDT and CDR2 FYEKMQ (reference sequence). The CDR3 totals 15 residues. V was cut by 2 bases and J by 4 bases, with 12 bases left in between. In DNA, the CDR3 is TGTGCCAGCAGCTTACTGAGGTCAGCGGGAAACACCATATATTTT. It is translated as CASSLLRSAGNTIYF.

The chain couples TRBV28 to TRBJ1-5; D gene unclear. The CDR3 is 14 amino acids. CDR1 and CDR2 (germline): MDHEN, SYDVKM. V was clipped by 5 bases and J by 0 bases, with 8 bases between them. The CDR3 is CASSTIDSNQPQHF. The DNA of the CDR3 is TGTGCCAGCAGTACAATCGATAGCAATCAGCCCCAGCATTTT.